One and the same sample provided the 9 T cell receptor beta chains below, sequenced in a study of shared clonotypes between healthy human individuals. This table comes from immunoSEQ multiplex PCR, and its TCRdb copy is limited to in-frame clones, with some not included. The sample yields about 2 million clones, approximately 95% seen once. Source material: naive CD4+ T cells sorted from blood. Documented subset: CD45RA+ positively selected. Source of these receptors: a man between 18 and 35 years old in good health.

The CDR3 bases are TGCGCCAGCAGCCAAGAAGCTAGCGGGAGGATATCCTACGAGCAGTACTTC. Protein sequence: CASSQEASGRISYEQYF. The chain carries TRBV4-3 and TRBJ2-7; the match to TRBD2 covers 11 bases. CDR3 length: 17 amino acids. CDR1 and CDR2 from the germline V gene are LGHNA and YSLEER. V was clipped by 0 bases and J by 1 base; unmatched bases: 5.

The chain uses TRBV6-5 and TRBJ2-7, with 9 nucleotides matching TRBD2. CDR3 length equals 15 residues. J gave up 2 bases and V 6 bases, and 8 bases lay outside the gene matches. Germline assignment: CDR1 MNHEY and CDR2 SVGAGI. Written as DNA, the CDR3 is TGTGCCAGCAGAAACTCTCTAGCGGGGCCCTACGAGCAGTACTTC. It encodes CASRNSLAGPYEQYF.

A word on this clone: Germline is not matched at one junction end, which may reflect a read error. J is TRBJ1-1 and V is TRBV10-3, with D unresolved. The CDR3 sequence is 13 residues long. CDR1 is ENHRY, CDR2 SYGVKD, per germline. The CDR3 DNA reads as TGTGCCCTCAGTGTAAGGGTGAACACTGAAGCTTTCTTT. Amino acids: CALSVRVNTEAFF.

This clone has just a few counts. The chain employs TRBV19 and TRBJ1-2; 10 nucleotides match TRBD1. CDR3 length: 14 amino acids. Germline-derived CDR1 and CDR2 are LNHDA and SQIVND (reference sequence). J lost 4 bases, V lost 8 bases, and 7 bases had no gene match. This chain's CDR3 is CASYPGQGIYGYTF. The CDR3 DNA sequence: TGTGCCAGTTACCCGGGACAGGGGATCTATGGCTACACCTTC. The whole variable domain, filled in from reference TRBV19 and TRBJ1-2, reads DGGITQSPKYLFRKEGQNVTLSCEQNLNHDAMYWYRQDPGQGLRLIYYSQIVNDFQKGDIAEGYSVSREKKESFPLTVTSAQKNPTAFYLCASYPGQGIYGYTFGSGTRLTVV.

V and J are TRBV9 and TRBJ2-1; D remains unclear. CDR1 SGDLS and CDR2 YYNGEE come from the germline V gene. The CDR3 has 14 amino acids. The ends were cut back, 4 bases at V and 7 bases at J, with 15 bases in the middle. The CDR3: CASSPRRGLNEQFF. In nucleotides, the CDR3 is TGTGCCAGCAGCCCGAGGCGTGGGTTGAATGAGCAGTTCTTC.

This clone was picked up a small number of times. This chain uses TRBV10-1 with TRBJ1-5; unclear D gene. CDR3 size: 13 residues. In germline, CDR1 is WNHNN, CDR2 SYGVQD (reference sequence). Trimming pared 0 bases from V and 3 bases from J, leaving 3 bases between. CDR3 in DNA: TGCGCCAGCAGTGAGTCGGCCAATCAGCCCCAGCATTTT. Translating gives CASSESANQPQHF.

The chain's CDR3 is CASSLFDREDQPQHF. CDR3 DNA sequence: TGTGCCAGCAGCTTGTTCGACAGGGAAGACCAGCCCCAGCATTTT. V is TRBV5-8 and J is TRBJ1-5, with 7 bases aligning to TRBD1. The V gene's germline CDR1 is SGHTS and CDR2 YDEGEE. With 1 base clipped from V and 7 bases from J, the junction kept 8 bases outside the gene matches. The CDR3 totals 15 residues.

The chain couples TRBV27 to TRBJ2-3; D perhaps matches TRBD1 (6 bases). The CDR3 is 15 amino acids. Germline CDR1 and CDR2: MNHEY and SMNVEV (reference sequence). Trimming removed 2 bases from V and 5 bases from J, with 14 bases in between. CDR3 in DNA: TGTGCCAGCAGTTTAAGGATCGCAGGGGAAGATACGCAGTATTTT. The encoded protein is CASSLRIAGEDTQYF.

In nucleotides, the CDR3 is TGTGCCAGCTCCCAAGGACTAGCGCAGAACTACGAGCAGTACTTC. Residues: CASSQGLAQNYEQYF. This sequence joins TRBV18 and TRBJ2-7, with 9 bases identical to TRBD2. This CDR3 has 15 amino acids. V was pared by 6 bases and J by 3 bases, with 9 bases of the junction left unmatched. Germline-derived CDR1 and CDR2 are KGHSH and LQKENI.